This T cell receptor beta chain emerged from a study of post-analysis software for immune sequencing data. Across the study: Several disease courses (relapsing-remitting, secondary progressive and progressive-relapsing) of multiple sclerosis were included.

TCR beta libraries were prepared from cDNA with unique molecular identifiers. A single record per CDR3 protein comes from TCRdb applying MiXCR to the PCR reads. The data contain roughly 580,000 distinct CDR3 sequences, about 40% of them seen just once; the ten biggest clones take up approximately 1.7%. Per germline, CDR1 SGHTA and CDR2 FQGNSA. The CDR3 runs to 12 residues. The germline V and J ends were trimmed by 7 bases and 4 bases, with 8 bases remaining between them. Study outcomes and limitations: The authors found that F measure strongly co-clustered same-batch samples. Higher frequency in patients than in controls was seen for roughly five TRBV segments, with TRBV5-6, TRBV5-1 and TRBV20-1 among them.

This clonotype has a handful of counts. Its antigen is currently unknown. The chain has TRBV7-2 and TRBJ1-5; D ambiguous. The sample comprised blood. This receptor was taken from a girl aged 10 to 17 with multiple sclerosis. The CDR3 is CASTLGNQPQHF. CDR3 nucleotide sequence: TGTGCCAGCACCTTGGGGAATCAGCCCCAGCATTTT.